Listed here is a single T cell receptor (beta chain). iRepertoire HTBI primers and Arm-PCR of CDR3 regions built TCR beta libraries. TCRdb processed the multiplex PCR reads anew with MiXCR; each CDR3 protein has one entry. This table holds 600,000 to 650,000 distinct CDR3 sequences, under 20% found once. The time point denotes: newly diagnosed GD, antithyroid drugs for less than 3 months. RNA extracted from PBMCs served as the sequencing template. The sample is drawn from a study of regulatory T cells in long-lasting Graves disease. Germline values: CDR1 SGHAT, CDR2 FQNNGV. V was pared by 1 base and J by 11 bases, with 17 bases between. The CDR3 spans 14 residues. These data were likewise used in another study, on T cells in Graves' hyperthyroidism and ophthalmopathy. That work adds: Ophthalmopathy was told apart from stable hyperthyroidism by a 13 V-J model.

The sequences come from peripheral blood mononuclear cells (PBMCs), collected at new diagnosis, from a patient treated with antithyroid drugs. This receptor was taken from a woman aged 25-40 years with Graves disease. This rearrangement joins TRBV11-2 to TRBJ2-5, with TRBD1 as a possible D gene (6 bases). DNA for the CDR3: TGTGCCAGCAGCTTAGTCCCAGGGGTGAGAGAGCAGTACTTC. This encodes CASSLVPGVREQYF. Complete variable domain (other parts from reference TRBV11-2 and TRBJ2-5): EAGVAQSPRYKIIEKRQSVAFWCNPISGHATLYWYQQILGQGPKLLIQFQNNGVVDDSQLPKDRFSAERLKGVDSTLKIQPAKLEDSAVYLCASSLVPGVREQYFGPGTRLLVL.